This entry lists 12 T cell receptor beta chains sequenced from one sample in a study of cytomegalovirus exposure and HLA in healthy donors (dated by TCRdb to about 2017). Preparation of the library involved the immunoSEQ multiplex PCR assay. The multiplex PCR relied on a mix of 60 forward primers for TCR Vbeta segments and 13 reverse primers for TCR Jbeta segments. TCRdb stores this immuneACCESS table with in-frame sequences only. Part of the clones is absent; in the studies checked, under half of the shortfall reflects unresolved V genes, and no reason is known for the rest. For this sample the table gives about 160,000 clones, of which about two thirds were detected only once. Of the sample, around 2.8% falls within the top ten clones. The specimen was PBMCs. The receptor source for this set is a woman in her 30s in good health and CMV-seronegative.

The V gene is TRBV7-3, the J gene TRBJ2-3, with TRBD1 identical over 8 bases. The CDR3 runs 15 residues. V lost 4 bases to trimming and J lost 6 bases; unmatched junction nucleotides: 9. The germline V gene encodes CDR1 SGHTA and CDR2 FQGTGA. CDR3 coding DNA: TGTGCCAGCAGCTGGACAGGGTCGCAGGGGGATACGCAGTATTTT. Amino acid sequence: CASSWTGSQGDTQYF.

The chain uses TRBV15 and TRBJ2-1, with D unresolved. V lost 1 base to trimming and J lost 5 bases, with 9 bases between them. Germline V lookup: CDR1 LNHNV, CDR2 YYDKDF (reference sequence). This CDR3 has 14 amino acids. CDR3 bases: TGTGCCACCAGCAGAGGAAATACTAACAATGAGCAGTTCTTC. Translation: CATSRGNTNNEQFF.

V is TRBV4-3 and J is TRBJ1-3, with D uncertain. Germline values: CDR1 LGHNA, CDR2 YSLEER. The CDR3 is made up of 14 amino acids. V shed 4 bases and J shed 0 bases, with 7 bases lying between them. CDR3 loop: CASSLAGSGNTIYF. CDR3 nucleotide sequence: TGCGCCAGCAGCCTGGCGGGCTCTGGAAACACCATATATTTT.

The V gene is TRBV5-1, the J gene TRBJ1-2; D gene ambiguous. V shed 0 bases and J shed 8 bases, with 14 bases lying between them. Germline CDR1 reads SGHRS; CDR2 reads YFSETQ. The CDR3 loop spans 14 amino acids. The CDR3 region has the DNA TGCGCCAGCAGCTTGGATGAGGGAAAGAGGGGCTACACCTTC. This sequence encodes CASSLDEGKRGYTF. The full variable domain, its missing parts supplied by reference TRBV5-1 and TRBJ1-2, is KAGVTQTPRYLIKTRGQQVTLSCSPISGHRSVSWYQQTPGQGLQFLFEYFSETQRNKGNFPGRFSGRQFSNSRSEMNVSTLELGDSALYLCASSLDEGKRGYTFGSGTRLTVV.

The chain links TRBV7-9 to TRBJ2-7; 7 bases line up with TRBD2. The CDR3 spans 14 residues. The V gene end was trimmed by 3 bases and the J gene end by 1 base; junction bases not matched to a gene: 3. The germline gives CDR1 SEHNR, CDR2 FQNEAQ (reference sequence). CDR3 nucleotides: TGTGCCAGCAGCTTTGGCGGGGGTTCCTACGAGCAGTACTTC. It codes for CASSFGGGSYEQYF. Based on the CDR3 plus reference TRBV7-9 and TRBJ2-7, the full variable domain is DTGVSQNPRHKITKRGQNVTFRCDPISEHNRLYWYRQTLGQGPEFLTYFQNEAQLEKSRLLSDRFSAERPKGSFSTLEIQRTEQGDSAMYLCASSFGGGSYEQYFGPGTRLTVT.

The table lists this clone with a few counts. The chain carries TRBV12-5 and TRBJ2-7; possibly TRBD1 for D (6 bases). Between the trimmed V and J ends, which lost 2 bases and 2 bases, there was a span of 16 bases. CDR3 length: 16 amino acids. The germline gives CDR1 LGHNT, CDR2 FRNRAP. CDR3 loop: CASGLPRTEGTYEQYF. DNA for the CDR3: TGTGCTAGTGGTTTGCCAAGGACAGAAGGAACCTACGAGCAGTACTTC.

The V gene is TRBV29-1, the J gene TRBJ1-4, with 10 bases fitting TRBD1. Trimming at V came to 7 bases and at J to 8 bases, leaving 4 bases not matched to a gene. This CDR3 spans 12 amino acids. Germline V CDR1 and CDR2: SQVTM, ANQGSEA. The CDR3 sequence: CSGGQGGEKLFF. Here the CDR3 DNA reads TGCAGCGGCGGACAGGGGGGGGAAAAACTGTTTTTT.

The J gene is TRBJ1-3, the V gene TRBV4-1; no reliable D call. V was pared by 0 bases and J by 12 bases, with 15 bases between. The CDR3 length is 14 residues. Germline loops: CDR1 MGHRA, CDR2 YSYEKL. The CDR3 protein is CASSQDRAGRDIYF. CDR3 DNA: TGCGCCAGCAGCCAAGATAGAGCAGGCCGGGACATATATTTT.

The chain carries TRBV5-6 and TRBJ2-1, with TRBD2 identical over 10 bases. V dropped 1 base and J dropped 7; count of bases not matched to a gene: 5. Germline loops: CDR1 SGHDT, CDR2 YYEEEE. CDR3 length: 15 amino acids. CDR3 bases: TGTGCCAGCAGCTTGTGGGCTAGCGGGGGAAATGAGCAGTTCTTC. Translating it yields CASSLWASGGNEQFF.

This rearrangement joins TRBV5-5 to TRBJ2-7; D is possibly TRBD2 (5 bases). V lost 2 bases and J 0 bases, leaving 9 bases between the germline ends. The CDR3 totals 14 residues. Germline CDR1 is SGHKS and CDR2 is YYEKEE (reference sequence). The CDR3 loop reads CASSFGGLSYEQYF. CDR3 in DNA: TGTGCCAGCAGCTTCGGTGGACTCTCCTACGAGCAGTACTTC.

This clone was observed a few times. The rearrangement links TRBV4-1 to TRBJ2-4, with TRBD2 as a possible D gene (7 bases). CDR1 and CDR2 from the germline V gene are MGHRA and YSYEKL. This CDR3 comprises 18 residues. The V and J ends lost 1 base and 3 bases respectively, with 19 bases between them. The CDR3 loop is CASSQGRSRGRVKNIQYF. The CDR3 DNA reads TGCGCCAGCAGCCAAGGGAGGTCGCGGGGGCGGGTCAAAAACATTCAGTACTTC.

This clone was counted only a few times. The chain joins TRBV6-5 to TRBJ2-7; 8 nucleotides line up with TRBD1. There are 13 residues in the CDR3. CDR1 and CDR2 (germline): MNHEY, SVGAGI. V was clipped by 6 bases and J by 3 bases; unmatched bases: 4. CDR3 in DNA: TGTGCCAGCAGGCAAGGACAGGGCTACGAGCAGTACTTC. Translation: CASRQGQGYEQYF.